The 26 T cell receptor beta chains below all came from one sample that was sequenced in a study of CD8 T cells in ankylosing spondylitis. Study observations and caveats: Roughly eight highly homologous variants made up a TCR beta motif that seemed to typify ankylosing spondylitis blood.

Antigens of these TCRs are unknown. One entry per CDR3 protein, called by TCRdb with MiXCR from the 5' RACE reads. The data contain fewer than 500,000 distinct CDR3 sequences, 26% of them seen just once; the ten biggest clones take up 0.89%. The sequenced sample was blood, either unsorted or a sorted T cell fraction (not recorded which). The receptors stem from a male donor with ankylosing spondylitis.

This clonotype was counted a few times. The chain joins TRBV20-1 to TRBJ2-5; the match to TRBD2 covers 14 bases. Per germline, CDR1 DFQATT and CDR2 SNEGSKA (reference sequence). The ends lost 6 bases at V and 5 bases at J; junction bases unmatched: 5. The CDR3 runs to 14 residues. The CDR3: CSAGTSGRTETQYF. The CDR3 region has the DNA TGCAGTGCCGGGACTAGCGGGAGAACGGAGACCCAGTACTTC.

The chain joins TRBV20-1 to TRBJ1-1; TRBD1 matches at 7 bases. This CDR3 is built from 13 residues. CDR1 is DFQATT, CDR2 SNEGSKA, per germline (reference sequence). The CDR3 sequence: CRKRDRMNTEAFF. The CDR3 bases are TGCAGGAAAAGGGACAGAATGAACACTGAAGCTTTCTTT.

This chain links TRBV20-1 with TRBJ2-2; 9 nucleotides line up with TRBD1. CDR3 length: 14 residues. J lost 7 bases, V lost 5 bases, and 8 bases had no gene match. CDR1 and CDR2 (germline): DFQATT, SNEGSKA (reference sequence). CDR3 bases: TGCAGTGCTCGGATTGGACAGGGGTTCGGGGAGCTGTTTTTT. Protein: CSARIGQGFGELFF.

The chain joins TRBV5-6 to TRBJ2-3; TRBD2 agrees at 7 bases. The CDR3 is 15 amino acids. The germline CDR1 and CDR2 sequences are SGHDT and YYEEEE. Trimming at V came to 0 bases and at J to 1 base, leaving 2 bases not matched to a gene. CDR3 amino acids: CASSLALAGTDTQYF. In DNA form, the CDR3 reads TGTGCCAGCAGCTTGGCTCTAGCGGGCACAGATACGCAGTATTTT.

Many counts were recorded for this clonotype. The chain employs TRBV5-1 and TRBJ2-5, with TRBD2 matching over 7 bases. This CDR3 is built from 16 residues. The germline gives CDR1 SGHRS, CDR2 YFSETQ. The ends lost 4 bases at V and 3 bases at J; junction bases unmatched: 12. This CDR3 is CASSPPSGGFEETQYF. The CDR3, as DNA: TGCGCCAGCAGCCCCCCTTCGGGGGGTTTCGAAGAGACCCAGTACTTC.

This clonotype showed up just a few times. J is TRBJ2-2 and V is TRBV7-9; 13 bases agree with TRBD2. Germline CDR1 SEHNR, CDR2 FQNEAQ (reference sequence). Trimming cost V 5 bases and J 5 bases; bases outside gene matches: 5. The CDR3 runs 16 residues. This CDR3 reads CASSLGLAGETGELFF. The CDR3 DNA reads TGTGCCAGCAGCCTCGGACTAGCGGGAGAAACCGGGGAGCTGTTTTTT.

This clonotype was recorded many times. The genes are TRBV18 and TRBJ1-2; D unclear. Trimming took off 3 bases at V and 4 bases at J, with 6 bases between the two ends. Germline loops: CDR1 KGHSH, CDR2 LQKENI. This CDR3 has 12 amino acids. Here the CDR3 DNA reads TGTGCCAGCTCACCGGACGGCTATGGCTACACCTTC. This codes for CASSPDGYGYTF.

J is TRBJ2-1 and V is TRBV7-9; 10 nucleotides agree with TRBD1. Germline V gene sequence: CDR1 SEHNR, CDR2 FQNEAQ (reference sequence). The junction had 9 bases not matched to a gene; V was cut back by 8 bases and J by 8 bases. The CDR3 has 14 amino acids. CDR3 residues: CASDPGQGWDEQFF. As DNA, the CDR3 is TGTGCCAGCGATCCGGGACAGGGGTGGGATGAGCAGTTCTTC. The whole variable domain, remainder taken from reference TRBV7-9 and TRBJ2-1, is DTGVSQNPRHKITKRGQNVTFRCDPISEHNRLYWYRQTLGQGPEFLTYFQNEAQLEKSRLLSDRFSAERPKGSFSTLEIQRTEQGDSAMYLCASDPGQGWDEQFFGPGTRLTVL.

This clonotype was picked up a small number of times. The chain has TRBV12-3 or TRBV12-4 and TRBJ1-2; 8 bases are shared with TRBD1. V lost 4 bases to trimming and J lost 5 bases; unmatched junction nucleotides: 6. The CDR3 spans 14 residues. The CDR3 DNA sequence: TGTGCCAGCAGTTGGGACAGGAGGCGGTATGGCTACACCTTC. It specifies CASSWDRRRYGYTF.

This clonotype has a count of ten or more. The V and J genes are TRBV5-1 and TRBJ2-2, with TRBD1 matching 10 bases. The CDR3 contains 16 residues. J gave up 6 bases and V 4 bases, and 9 bases lay outside the gene matches. Germline loops: CDR1 SGHRS, CDR2 YFSETQ. In nucleotides, the CDR3 is TGCGCCAGCAGCCTAGCCGGGACAGGGGACGCCGGGGAGCTGTTTTTT. Translating gives CASSLAGTGDAGELFF.

The sample holds many counts of this clonotype. The chain couples TRBV7-9 to TRBJ1-2; 7 bases align to TRBD1. The CDR3 contains 14 residues. In germline, CDR1 is SEHNR, CDR2 FQNEAQ (reference sequence). J was trimmed by 3 bases and V by 6 bases; bases with no gene match: 7. CDR3 coding DNA: TGTGCCAGCAGATTGGGGACAGCCGACTATGGCTACACCTTC. Translation: CASRLGTADYGYTF.

This CDR3 reads CSAHGEGETQYF. For the CDR3, the DNA is TGCAGTGCGCATGGGGAGGGGGAGACCCAGTACTTC. The J gene is TRBJ2-5, the V gene TRBV20-1, with 7 bases that match TRBD2. V shed 6 bases and J 5 bases; nucleotides not matched to a gene: 6. Germline CDR1 reads DFQATT; CDR2 reads SNEGSKA (reference sequence). This CDR3 has 12 residues.

This clonotype has just a few counts. The CDR3: CSATGPSRDTQYF. CDR3 sequence (DNA): TGCAGTGCTACGGGGCCGTCAAGAGATACGCAGTATTTT. The chain links TRBV20-1 to TRBJ2-3; D tentatively fits TRBD1 or TRBD2 (5 bases each). Trimming stripped 4 bases from V and 5 bases from J, with 13 bases between. Looked up from germline, CDR1 is DFQATT and CDR2 is SNEGSKA (reference sequence). CDR3 length: 13 amino acids.

The chain combines TRBV11-2 with TRBJ2-7, with a tentative D call TRBD2 (6 bases). This CDR3 comprises 13 residues. The germline CDR1 and CDR2 sequences are SGHAT and FQNNGV. With 5 bases removed from V and 3 bases from J, the gap between germline ends came to 11 bases. CDR3 region: CASSPGGVYEQYF. In DNA, the CDR3 is TGTGCCAGCAGCCCAGGCGGGGTCTACGAGCAGTACTTC.

This chain joins TRBV29-1 and TRBJ2-4; 13 bases are a match to TRBD2. Germline V gives CDR1 SQVTM, CDR2 ANQGSEA. The J segment lost 9 bases and the V segment lost 6 bases, leaving 11 bases of the junction unmatched. The CDR3 length is 15 residues. The CDR3 DNA follows: TGCAGCGTCGATTCAGGGACTAGCGGGATTCGCATTCAGTACTTC. Protein: CSVDSGTSGIRIQYF. The full variable domain, its missing parts supplied by reference TRBV29-1 and TRBJ2-4, is SAVISQKPSRDICQRGTSLTIQCQVDSQVTMMFWYRQQPGQSLTLIATANQGSEATYESGFVIDKFPISRPNLTFSTLTVSNMSPEDSSIYLCSVDSGTSGIRIQYFGAGTRLSVL.

This clonotype was seen more than once but under ten times. V is TRBV7-6 and J is TRBJ2-2, with D maybe TRBD1 (5 bases). V lost 6 bases to trimming and J lost 7 bases, with 12 bases between them. Germline loops: CDR1 SGHVS, CDR2 FNYEAQ. The CDR3 contains 13 residues. Here the CDR3 reads CASRLTGSGELFF. CDR3 nucleotides: TGTGCCAGCAGACTCACAGGAAGCGGGGAGCTGTTTTTT.

This sequence joins TRBV30 and TRBJ1-1, with 7 bases identical to TRBD1. The J segment lost 4 bases and the V segment lost 4 bases, leaving 6 bases of the junction unmatched. The germline CDR1 and CDR2 sequences are GTSNPN and SVGIG (reference sequence). The CDR3 contains 13 residues. CDR3 amino acids: CAWNRDRATEAFF. CDR3 coding DNA: TGTGCCTGGAATAGAGACAGGGCCACTGAAGCTTTCTTT.

This clonotype was seen only a few times. The chain uses TRBV12-3 or TRBV12-4 and TRBJ2-1; 14 nucleotides match TRBD2. With 7 bases clipped from V and 9 bases from J, the junction kept 8 bases outside the gene matches. This CDR3 has 15 residues. CDR3 bases: TGTGCCAGCACCGGACTAGCGGGAGGACTCGGTGAGCAGTTCTTC. Its translation is CASTGLAGGLGEQFF.

This clonotype occurred a few times. J is TRBJ2-2 and V is TRBV29-1, with D unresolved. Germline CDR1 and CDR2: SQVTM and ANQGSEA. The CDR3 extends over 12 amino acids. V lost 6 bases and J 3 bases, leaving 8 bases between the germline ends. The CDR3 region is CSVEPYTGELFF. CDR3 bases: TGCAGCGTGGAACCATACACCGGGGAGCTGTTTTTT.

The chain recombines TRBV7-9 with TRBJ2-7, with D possibly being TRBD1 (5 bases). The CDR3 contains 13 residues. Germline assignment: CDR1 SEHNR and CDR2 FQNEAQ (reference sequence). Trimming left V 1 base short and J 5 bases short, with 9 bases between. CDR3 sequence: CASSLGQFHEQYV. The DNA for the CDR3 is TGTGCCAGCAGCTTAGGACAGTTCCACGAGCAGTACGTC.

This sequence joins TRBV29-1 and TRBJ2-1, with D unclear. The germline gives CDR1 SQVTM, CDR2 ANQGSEA. CDR3 length equals 13 residues. Between the trimmed V and J ends, which lost 8 bases and 5 bases, there was a span of 16 bases. The CDR3 here is CSPTLNINNEQFF. CDR3 DNA sequence: TGCAGCCCCACCCTGAATATCAACAATGAGCAGTTCTTC.

The chain couples TRBV5-1 to TRBJ2-5; 10 nucleotides agree with TRBD2. Germline V gene data show CDR1 as SGHRS and CDR2 as YFSETQ. V lost 0 bases to trimming and J lost 9 bases; unmatched junction nucleotides: 8. This CDR3 has 15 residues. The CDR3 protein is CASSLESSGRGSQYF. Written as DNA, the CDR3 is TGCGCCAGCAGCTTGGAGTCTAGCGGGAGAGGGTCCCAGTACTTC.

The rearrangement joins TRBV11-2 to TRBJ2-1, with 7 bases matching TRBD2. Germline lookup yields CDR1 SGHAT and CDR2 FQNNGV. The CDR3 is 17 amino acids. With 0 bases clipped from V and 4 bases from J, the junction kept 9 bases outside the gene matches. As DNA, the CDR3 is TGTGCCAGCAGCTTAGATGTGGGGGAGGGCCTGTACAATGAGCAGTTCTTC. This encodes CASSLDVGEGLYNEQFF.

The chain joins TRBV29-1 to TRBJ2-1; 7 bases map to TRBD1. The CDR3 extends over 13 amino acids. Germline assignment: CDR1 SQVTM and CDR2 ANQGSEA. The CDR3 spells CSTRGLRDNEQFF. The DNA of the CDR3 is TGCAGTACCAGGGGGTTAAGGGATAATGAGCAGTTCTTC.

CDR3: CASSLGTPFGNEQFF. The CDR3 DNA reads as TGTGCCAGCAGCTTGGGGACCCCCTTTGGGAATGAGCAGTTCTTC. The chain combines TRBV5-5 with TRBJ2-1; D call uncertain. Germline lookup yields CDR1 SGHKS and CDR2 YYEKEE (reference sequence). Between the trimmed V and J ends, which lost 0 bases and 7 bases, there was a span of 14 bases. This CDR3 contains 15 residues.

The CDR3 sequence is CASSIRPNFRFF. CDR3 DNA: TGTGCCAGTAGTATCCGGCCGAATTTTCGGTTCTTC. The chain employs TRBV12-3 or TRBV12-4 and TRBJ2-1; no reliable D call. The CDR3 spans 12 residues. V shed 9 bases and J shed 15 bases, with 21 bases lying between them.